The 2 T cell receptor beta chains below come from one sample, sequenced in a study of T-cell reconstitution after alpha-beta-depleted transplantation in children. Unique molecular identifiers featured in how the TCRbeta library was prepared. TCRdb re-analysed the PCR reads in MiXCR, keeping a single row per CDR3 protein. The sample lists about 460,000 distinct CDR3 sequences, roughly a tenth seen once, with just over 2% in the top ten. The input for sequencing was PBMCs, taken before TCRalphabeta/CD19-depleted stem cell transplant. These receptors originate from a child aged 2 to 9 with inherited bone marrow failure, due to receive a stem cell transplant.

The table lists this clonotype with many counts. This rearrangement joins TRBV7-2 to TRBJ2-3; 7 bases fit TRBD1. CDR1 and CDR2 (germline): SGHTA, FQGNSA. This CDR3 comprises 14 residues. With 0 bases clipped from V and 5 bases from J, the junction kept 2 bases outside the gene matches. The CDR3 coding sequence is TGTGCCAGCAGCTTAGCCCAGGGGGTAGATACGCAGTATTTT. Translated: CASSLAQGVDTQYF.

This clonotype turned up a few times. V gene TRBV5-5 combines with J gene TRBJ1-2, with 9 bases identical to TRBD1. Germline CDR1 SGHKS, CDR2 YYEKEE (reference sequence). The V and J ends lost 1 base and 2 bases, in that order; junction bases with no gene match: 3. The CDR3 contains 15 residues. CDR3 DNA: TGTGCCAGCAGCTTGACCGACAGGGGGAACTATGGCTACACCTTC. The encoded protein is CASSLTDRGNYGYTF.